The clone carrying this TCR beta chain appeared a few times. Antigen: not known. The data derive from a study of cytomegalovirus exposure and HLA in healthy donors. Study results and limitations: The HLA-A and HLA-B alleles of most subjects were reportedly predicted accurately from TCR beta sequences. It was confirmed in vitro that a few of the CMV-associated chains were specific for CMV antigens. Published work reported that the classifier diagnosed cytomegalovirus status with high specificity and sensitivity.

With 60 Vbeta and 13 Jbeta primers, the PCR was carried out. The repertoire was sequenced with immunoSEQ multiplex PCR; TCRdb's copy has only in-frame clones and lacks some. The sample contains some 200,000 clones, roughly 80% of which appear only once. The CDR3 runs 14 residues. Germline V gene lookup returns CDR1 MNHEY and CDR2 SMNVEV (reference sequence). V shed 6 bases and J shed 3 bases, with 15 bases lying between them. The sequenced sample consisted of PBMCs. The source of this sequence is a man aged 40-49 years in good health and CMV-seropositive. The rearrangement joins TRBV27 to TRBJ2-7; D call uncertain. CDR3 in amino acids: CASSQQTEHYEQYF. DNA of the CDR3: TGTGCCAGCAGCCAACAGACGGAACACTACGAGCAGTACTTC.